This section outlines one T cell receptor beta chain sequence together with its context. This sample stems from a study of T cell responses to AZD1222 COVID-19 vaccine. TCRdb's copy holds only in-frame clones and misses some; the assay was immunoSEQ multiplex PCR. Here the sample spans about 160,000 clones, roughly nine tenths being singletons. V trimming: 3 bases; J trimming: 5 bases; junction bases outside the gene matches: 8. Germline V gene lookup returns CDR1 MDHEN and CDR2 SYDVKM. The CDR3 has 15 amino acids. The source material was peripheral blood, sampled on day 0 of MenACWY control vaccination. This receptor was obtained from an adult in good health. The chain joins TRBV28 to TRBJ2-7; 9 nucleotides agree with TRBD2. The CDR3 spells CASSLGAGGVDEQYF. In DNA, the CDR3 is TGTGCCAGCAGTTTGGGAGCGGGAGGTGTGGACGAGCAGTACTTC.